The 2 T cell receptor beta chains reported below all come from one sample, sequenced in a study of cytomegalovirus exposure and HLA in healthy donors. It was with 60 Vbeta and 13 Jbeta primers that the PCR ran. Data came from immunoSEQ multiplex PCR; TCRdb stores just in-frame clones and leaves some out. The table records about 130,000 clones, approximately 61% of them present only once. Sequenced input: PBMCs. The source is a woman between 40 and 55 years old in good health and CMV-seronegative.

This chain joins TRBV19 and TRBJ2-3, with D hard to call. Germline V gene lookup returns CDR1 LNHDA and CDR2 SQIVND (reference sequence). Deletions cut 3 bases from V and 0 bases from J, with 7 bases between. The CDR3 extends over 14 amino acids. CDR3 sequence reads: CASSIVLSTDTQYF. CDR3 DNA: TGTGCCAGTAGTATTGTACTGAGCACAGATACGCAGTATTTT.

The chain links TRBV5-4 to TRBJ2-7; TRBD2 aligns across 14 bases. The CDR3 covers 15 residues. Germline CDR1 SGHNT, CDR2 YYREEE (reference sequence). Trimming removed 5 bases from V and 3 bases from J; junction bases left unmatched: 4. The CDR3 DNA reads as TGTGCCAGCAGTCAGGGGACTAGCGGGGGCTACGAGCAGTACTTC. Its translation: CASSQGTSGGYEQYF.